This is a list of T cell receptor beta chains from one sample in a study of blood T cell repertoires in COVID-19. The data were produced by immunoSEQ multiplex PCR, yet TCRdb's version contains in-frame clones alone and is incomplete. The repertoire holds about 230,000 clones, with 70% to 90% as singletons. The specimen sequenced was peripheral blood. Receptor source: a woman aged 70-85 years with active or convalescent COVID-19. The CDR3 runs from the conserved cysteine through the conserved F or W. Each record gives: J gene, D gene, V gene, clone size, CDR3 protein, CDR3 DNA. The D gene is left open where the match is weak. The size of a clone is reported for some rows only, either as once, few or many, or as a class for expanded clones.

J: TRBJ2-3; D: TRBD1; V: TRBV7-3; size: .; CDR3: CASSNGFRGTGGPDTQYF; DNA: TGTGCCAGCAGCAACGGGTTTAGGGGGACAGGGGGTCCAGATACGCAGTATTTT
J: TRBJ2-3; D: TRBD2; V: TRBV6-6; size: .; CDR3: CASSPSGRGTSTDTQYF; DNA: TGTGCCAGCAGTCCAAGCGGGAGGGGTACTAGCACAGATACGCAGTATTTT
J: TRBJ1-2; D: .; V: TRBV6-1; size: .; CDR3: CASSEVPRQYGYTF; DNA: TGTGCCAGCAGTGAAGTGCCTAGGCAGTATGGCTACACCTTC
J: TRBJ1-6; D: .; V: TRBV4-1; size: .; CDR3: CASSQGAENSPLHF; DNA: TGCGCCAGCAGCCAAGGGGCCGAGAATTCACCCCTCCACTTT
J: TRBJ2-1; D: TRBD2; V: TRBV5-4; size: .; CDR3: CASSLGSGSHNEQFF; DNA: TGTGCCAGCAGCTTGGGGAGCGGGAGCCACAATGAGCAGTTCTTC
J: TRBJ1-5; D: .; V: TRBV7-8; size: .; CDR3: CASSLAQGAGQPQHF; DNA: TGTGCCAGCAGCTTAGCGCAGGGCGCCGGGCAGCCCCAGCATTTT
J: TRBJ1-1; D: .; V: TRBV25-1; size: .; CDR3: CASSEFRNTEAFF; DNA: TGTGCCAGCAGTGAATTCAGGAACACTGAAGCTTTCTTT
J: TRBJ2-1; D: TRBD2; V: TRBV5-4; size: .; CDR3: CASSSRTSPDEQFF; DNA: TGTGCCAGCAGCTCCCGGACTAGCCCGGATGAGCAGTTCTTC
J: TRBJ1-2; D: .; V: TRBV2; size: few; CDR3: CASSARGDGYGYTF; DNA: TGTGCCAGCAGTGCCCGGGGGGATGGCTATGGCTACACCTTC
J: TRBJ2-3; D: TRBD2; V: TRBV6-5; size: .; CDR3: CASSYGTSGDTDTQYF; DNA: TGTGCCAGCAGTTATGGGACTAGCGGAGACACAGATACGCAGTATTTT
J: TRBJ2-7; D: .; V: TRBV30; size: .; CDR3: CAWSYGVGGEQYF; DNA: TGTGCCTGGAGTTACGGGGTGGGGGGCGAGCAGTACTTC
J: TRBJ2-7; D: TRBD2; V: TRBV7-9; size: .; CDR3: CASSVTSGSYEQYF; DNA: TGTGCCAGCAGCGTAACTAGCGGGAGCTACGAGCAGTACTTC
J: TRBJ2-1; D: TRBD2; V: TRBV11-3; size: .; CDR3: CASSLEPGGYNEQFF; DNA: TGTGCCAGCAGCTTAGAGCCGGGAGGATACAATGAGCAGTTCTTC
J: TRBJ2-1; D: TRBD2; V: TRBV18; size: .; CDR3: CASSPLLTAGGVDEQFF; DNA: TGTGCCAGCTCACCACTTCTCACAGCGGGAGGTGTAGATGAGCAGTTCTTC
J: TRBJ2-7; D: TRBD2; V: TRBV6-5; size: .; CDR3: CASRLLAGGEQYF; DNA: TGTGCCAGCAGGCTACTAGCGGGGGGCGAGCAGTACTTC
J: TRBJ2-4; D: TRBD2; V: TRBV7-2; size: .; CDR3: CASSLGTSLNF; DNA: TGTGCCAGCAGCTTGGGGACTAGCCTTAACTTC
J: TRBJ2-5; D: TRBD1; V: TRBV5-1; size: few; CDR3: CASSRLTGVQETQYF; DNA: TGCGCCAGCAGCCGACTAACAGGGGTACAAGAGACCCAGTACTTC
J: TRBJ1-1; D: TRBD1; V: TRBV19; size: few; CDR3: CASSIDRDRVGSTEAFF; DNA: TGTGCCAGTAGTATCGACCGGGACAGGGTCGGGAGCACTGAAGCTTTCTTT
J: TRBJ2-3; D: .; V: TRBV27; size: .; CDR3: CASSFNRGTDTQYF; DNA: TGTGCCAGCAGTTTTAACCGGGGCACAGATACGCAGTATTTT
J: TRBJ1-1; D: TRBD1; V: TRBV29-1; size: .; CDR3: CSVGEGDRAEAFF; DNA: TGCAGCGTTGGAGAAGGGGACAGGGCGGAAGCTTTCTTT
J: TRBJ2-1; D: .; V: TRBV9; size: .; CDR3: CASSQGAYNEQFF; DNA: TGTGCCAGCTCGCAAGGGGCTTACAATGAGCAGTTCTTC
J: TRBJ2-3; D: TRBD2; V: TRBV30; size: .; CDR3: CAWRGTSGFKDTQYF; DNA: TGTGCCTGGAGGGGTACTAGCGGGTTCAAAGATACGCAGTATTTT
J: TRBJ1-1; D: .; V: TRBV15; size: .; CDR3: CATRTDSWNTEAFF; DNA: TGTGCCACCAGGACGGACAGCTGGAACACTGAAGCTTTCTTT
J: TRBJ2-1; D: TRBD2; V: TRBV9; size: .; CDR3: CASSLGIAGGGTRDNEQFF; DNA: TGTGCCAGCAGCCTTGGGATAGCGGGGGGGGGAACCCGCGACAATGAGCAGTTCTTC
J: TRBJ1-2; D: TRBD1; V: TRBV19; size: .; CDR3: CASRTGQGFYGYTF; DNA: TGTGCCAGTAGAACCGGACAGGGCTTCTATGGCTACACCTTC
J: TRBJ1-4; D: .; V: TRBV11-1; size: few; CDR3: CASSPQDLGEKLFF; DNA: TGTGCCAGCAGCCCACAGGATCTGGGTGAAAAACTGTTTTTT
J: TRBJ1-4; D: .; V: TRBV3-1/TRBV3-2; size: .; CDR3: CASSQDTGGEKLFF; DNA: TGTGCCAGCAGCCAAGATACGGGAGGGGAAAAACTGTTTTTT
J: TRBJ2-7; D: TRBD2; V: TRBV7-6; size: .; CDR3: CASSSETSRAYEQYF; DNA: TGTGCCAGCAGCTCTGAGACTAGCCGCGCCTACGAGCAGTACTTC
J: TRBJ1-1; D: .; V: TRBV12-3/TRBV12-4; size: few; CDR3: CASRPDRNLEAFF; DNA: TGTGCCAGCCGCCCCGACAGGAACTTAGAAGCTTTCTTT
J: TRBJ1-1; D: .; V: TRBV20-1; size: .; CDR3: CSARRNTEAFF; DNA: TGCAGTGCTAGACGGAACACTGAAGCTTTCTTT
J: TRBJ1-3; D: .; V: TRBV5-1; size: .; CDR3: CASSLGVRQGTGNTIYF; DNA: TGCGCCAGCAGCTTGGGGGTTCGGCAGGGAACTGGAAACACCATATATTTT
J: TRBJ2-2; D: TRBD2; V: TRBV19; size: .; CDR3: CASSIGLAGGLNTGELFF; DNA: TGTGCCAGTAGTATAGGCCTAGCGGGGGGATTGAACACCGGGGAGCTGTTTTTT
J: TRBJ2-3; D: TRBD1; V: TRBV3-1/TRBV3-2; size: .; CDR3: CASSQDGQGNTQYF; DNA: TGTGCCAGCAGCCAGGATGGACAGGGAAATACGCAGTATTTT
J: TRBJ1-3; D: .; V: TRBV7-8; size: .; CDR3: CASSITGFSGNTIYF; DNA: TGTGCCAGCAGTATTACAGGGTTCTCTGGAAACACCATATATTTT
J: TRBJ2-2; D: .; V: TRBV2; size: .; CDR3: CASSEAEGHTGELFF; DNA: TGTGCCAGCAGTGAAGCGGAGGGACACACCGGGGAGCTGTTTTTT
J: TRBJ1-1; D: .; V: TRBV27; size: .; CDR3: CASSPRTAGEAFF; DNA: TGTGCCAGCAGTCCACGGACAGCGGGAGAAGCTTTCTTT
J: TRBJ2-5; D: .; V: TRBV6-5; size: .; CDR3: CASRLLGHQETQYF; DNA: TGTGCCAGCAGACTACTAGGCCACCAAGAGACCCAGTACTTC
J: TRBJ1-4; D: .; V: TRBV7-9; size: .; CDR3: CASSARGAFATNEKLFF; DNA: TGTGCCAGCAGCGCCCGGGGGGCCTTCGCAACTAATGAAAAACTGTTTTTT